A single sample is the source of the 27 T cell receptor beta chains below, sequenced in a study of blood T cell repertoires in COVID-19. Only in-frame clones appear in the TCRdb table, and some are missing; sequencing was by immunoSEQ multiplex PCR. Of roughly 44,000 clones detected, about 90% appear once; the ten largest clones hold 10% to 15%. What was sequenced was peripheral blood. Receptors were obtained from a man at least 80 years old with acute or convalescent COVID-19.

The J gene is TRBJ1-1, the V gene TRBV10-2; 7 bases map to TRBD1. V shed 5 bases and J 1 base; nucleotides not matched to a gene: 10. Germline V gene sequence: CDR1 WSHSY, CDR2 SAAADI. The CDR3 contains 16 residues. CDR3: CASSLNTGESNTEAFF. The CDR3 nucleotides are TGCGCCAGCAGTTTGAACACAGGGGAGTCGAACACTGAAGCTTTCTTT.

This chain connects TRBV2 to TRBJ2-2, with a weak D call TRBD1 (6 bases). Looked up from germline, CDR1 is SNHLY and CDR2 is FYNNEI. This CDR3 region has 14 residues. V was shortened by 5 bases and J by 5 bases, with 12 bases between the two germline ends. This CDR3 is CASSMDRLTGELFF. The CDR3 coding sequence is TGTGCCAGCAGTATGGACAGATTGACCGGGGAGCTGTTTTTT.

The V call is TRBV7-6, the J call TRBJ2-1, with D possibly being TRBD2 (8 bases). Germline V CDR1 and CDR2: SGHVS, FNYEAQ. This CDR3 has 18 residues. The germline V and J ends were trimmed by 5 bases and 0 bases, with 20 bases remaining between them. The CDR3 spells CASSAGLGGGSSYNEQFF. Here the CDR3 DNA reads TGTGCCAGCAGCGCGGGACTAGGAGGGGGCAGCTCCTACAATGAGCAGTTCTTC.

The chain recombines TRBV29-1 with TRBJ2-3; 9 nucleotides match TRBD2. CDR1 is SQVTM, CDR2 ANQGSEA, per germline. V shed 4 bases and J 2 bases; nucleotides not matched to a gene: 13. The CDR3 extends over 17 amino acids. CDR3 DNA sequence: TGCAGCGTTGGCCAGACTCTTAGCGGGGGAAACACAGATACGCAGTATTTT. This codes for CSVGQTLSGGNTDTQYF.

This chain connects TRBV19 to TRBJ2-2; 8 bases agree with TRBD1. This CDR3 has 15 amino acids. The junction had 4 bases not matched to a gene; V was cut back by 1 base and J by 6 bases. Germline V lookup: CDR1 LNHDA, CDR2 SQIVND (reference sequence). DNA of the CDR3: TGTGCCAGTAGTATAGCCAGGGGGCTTGCCGGGGAGCTGTTTTTT. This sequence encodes CASSIARGLAGELFF. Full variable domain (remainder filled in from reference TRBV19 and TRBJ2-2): DGGITQSPKYLFRKEGQNVTLSCEQNLNHDAMYWYRQDPGQGLRLIYYSQIVNDFQKGDIAEGYSVSREKKESFPLTVTSAQKNPTAFYLCASSIARGLAGELFFGEGSRLTVL.

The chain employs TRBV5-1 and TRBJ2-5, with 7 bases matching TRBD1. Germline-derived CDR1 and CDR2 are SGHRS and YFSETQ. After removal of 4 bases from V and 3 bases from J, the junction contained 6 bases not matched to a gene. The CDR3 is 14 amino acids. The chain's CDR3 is CASSADRLKETQYF. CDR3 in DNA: TGCGCCAGCAGCGCGGACAGGCTAAAAGAGACCCAGTACTTC. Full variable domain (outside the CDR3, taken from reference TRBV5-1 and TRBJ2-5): KAGVTQTPRYLIKTRGQQVTLSCSPISGHRSVSWYQQTPGQGLQFLFEYFSETQRNKGNFPGRFSGRQFSNSRSEMNVSTLELGDSALYLCASSADRLKETQYFGPGTRLLVL.

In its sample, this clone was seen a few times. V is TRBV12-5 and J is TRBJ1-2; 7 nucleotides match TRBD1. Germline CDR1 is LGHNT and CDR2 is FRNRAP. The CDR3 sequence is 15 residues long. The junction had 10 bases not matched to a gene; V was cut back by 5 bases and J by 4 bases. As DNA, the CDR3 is TGTGCTAGTGGTCCACCCTCTGGACAGGTCTATGGCTACACCTTC. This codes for CASGPPSGQVYGYTF.

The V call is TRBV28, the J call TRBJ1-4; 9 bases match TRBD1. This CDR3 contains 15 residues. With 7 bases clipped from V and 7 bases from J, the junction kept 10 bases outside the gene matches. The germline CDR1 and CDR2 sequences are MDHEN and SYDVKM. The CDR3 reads CASIRDRDLFEKLFF. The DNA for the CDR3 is TGTGCCAGCATCCGGGACAGGGACCTTTTTGAAAAACTGTTTTTT.

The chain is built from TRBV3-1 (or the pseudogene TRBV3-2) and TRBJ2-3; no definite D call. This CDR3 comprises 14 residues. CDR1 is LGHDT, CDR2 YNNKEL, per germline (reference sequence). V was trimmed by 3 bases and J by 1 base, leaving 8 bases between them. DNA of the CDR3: TGTGCCAGCAGCCACTTGTCCCGCACAGATACGCAGTATTTT. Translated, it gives CASSHLSRTDTQYF.

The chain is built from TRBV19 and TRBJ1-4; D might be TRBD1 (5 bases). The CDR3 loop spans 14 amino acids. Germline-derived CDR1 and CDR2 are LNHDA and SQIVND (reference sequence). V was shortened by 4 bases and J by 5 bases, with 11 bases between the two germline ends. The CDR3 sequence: CASSNRDWNEKLFF. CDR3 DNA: TGTGCCAGTAGTAACCGGGACTGGAATGAAAAACTGTTTTTT.

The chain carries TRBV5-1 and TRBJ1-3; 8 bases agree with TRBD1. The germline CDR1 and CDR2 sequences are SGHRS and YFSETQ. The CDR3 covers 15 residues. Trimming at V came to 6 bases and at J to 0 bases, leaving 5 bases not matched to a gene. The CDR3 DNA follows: TGCGCCAGCATGAACACAGGGGGCTCTGGAAACACCATATATTTT. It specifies CASMNTGGSGNTIYF.

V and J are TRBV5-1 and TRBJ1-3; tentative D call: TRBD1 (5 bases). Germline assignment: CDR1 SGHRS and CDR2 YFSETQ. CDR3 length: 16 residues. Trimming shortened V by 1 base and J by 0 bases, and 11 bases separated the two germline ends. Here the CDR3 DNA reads TGCGCCAGCAGCTTGAGACAGTCCTCCTCTGGAAACACCATATATTTT. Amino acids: CASSLRQSSSGNTIYF.

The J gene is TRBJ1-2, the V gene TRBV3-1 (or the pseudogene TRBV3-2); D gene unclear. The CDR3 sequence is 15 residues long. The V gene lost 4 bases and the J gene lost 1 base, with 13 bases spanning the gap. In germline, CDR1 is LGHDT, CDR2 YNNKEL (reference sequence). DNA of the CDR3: TGTGCCAGCAGCCCGCGGACTAGTCTTAACTATGGCTACACCTTC. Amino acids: CASSPRTSLNYGYTF.

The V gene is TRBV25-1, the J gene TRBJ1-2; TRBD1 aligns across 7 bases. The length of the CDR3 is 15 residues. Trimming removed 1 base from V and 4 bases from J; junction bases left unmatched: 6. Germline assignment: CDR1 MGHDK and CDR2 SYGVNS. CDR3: CASSELRGRFYGYTF. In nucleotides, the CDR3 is TGTGCCAGCAGTGAATTAAGGGGGCGCTTCTATGGCTACACCTTC.

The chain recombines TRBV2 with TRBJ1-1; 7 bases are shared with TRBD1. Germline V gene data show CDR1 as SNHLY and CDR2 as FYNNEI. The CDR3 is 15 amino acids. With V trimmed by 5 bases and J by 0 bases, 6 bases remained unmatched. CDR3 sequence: CASSWNRGMNTEAFF. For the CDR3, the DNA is TGTGCCAGCAGTTGGAACAGGGGAATGAACACTGAAGCTTTCTTT.

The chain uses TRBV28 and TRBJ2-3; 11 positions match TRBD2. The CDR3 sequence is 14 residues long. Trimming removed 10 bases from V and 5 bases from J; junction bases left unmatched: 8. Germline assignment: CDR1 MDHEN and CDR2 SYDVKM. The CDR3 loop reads CATTTSGVLDTQYF. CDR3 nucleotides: TGTGCCACAACGACTAGCGGGGTTCTAGATACGCAGTATTTT.

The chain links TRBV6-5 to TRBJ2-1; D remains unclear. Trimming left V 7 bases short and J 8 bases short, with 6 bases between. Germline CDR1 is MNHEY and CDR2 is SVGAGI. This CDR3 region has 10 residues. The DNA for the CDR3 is TGTGCCAGCACCTCCGATGAGCAGTTCTTC. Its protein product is CASTSDEQFF.

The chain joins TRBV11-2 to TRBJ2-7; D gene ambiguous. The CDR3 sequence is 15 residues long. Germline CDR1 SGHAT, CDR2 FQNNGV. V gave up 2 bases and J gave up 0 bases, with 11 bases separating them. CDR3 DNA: TGTGCCAGCAGCTTATGGGTTCACAGCTCCTACGAGCAGTACTTC. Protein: CASSLWVHSSYEQYF.

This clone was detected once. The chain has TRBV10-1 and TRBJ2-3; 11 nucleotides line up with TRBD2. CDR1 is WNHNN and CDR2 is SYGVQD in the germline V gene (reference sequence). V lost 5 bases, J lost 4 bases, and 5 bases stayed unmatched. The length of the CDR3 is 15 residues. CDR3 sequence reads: CASSLAGGPSDTQYF. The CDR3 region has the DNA TGCGCCAGCAGTTTAGCGGGGGGGCCCTCAGATACGCAGTATTTT.

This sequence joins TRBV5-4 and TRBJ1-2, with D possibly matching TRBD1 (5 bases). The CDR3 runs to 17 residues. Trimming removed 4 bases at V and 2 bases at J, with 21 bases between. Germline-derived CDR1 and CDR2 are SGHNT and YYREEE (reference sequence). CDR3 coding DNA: TGTGCCAGCAGCCCGGGGGGGGATATAATTGGCAACTATGGCTACACCTTC. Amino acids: CASSPGGDIIGNYGYTF.

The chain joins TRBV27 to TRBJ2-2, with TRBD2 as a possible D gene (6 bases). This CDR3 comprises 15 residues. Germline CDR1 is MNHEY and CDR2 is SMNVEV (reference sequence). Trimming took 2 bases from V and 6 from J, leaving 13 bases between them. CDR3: CASSLVWRVAGELFF. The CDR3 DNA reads TGTGCCAGCAGTTTAGTCTGGAGGGTCGCCGGGGAGCTGTTTTTT.

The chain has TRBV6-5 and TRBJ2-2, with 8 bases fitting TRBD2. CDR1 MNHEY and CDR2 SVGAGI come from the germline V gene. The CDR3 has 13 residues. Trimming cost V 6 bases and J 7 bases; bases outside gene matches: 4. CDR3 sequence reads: CASRASGGGELFF. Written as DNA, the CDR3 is TGTGCCAGCAGGGCAAGCGGGGGCGGGGAGCTGTTTTTT.

The CDR3 nucleotides are TGTGCCAGCAGCCAAGACTCCCCCATTCAGTACTTC. It yields the protein CASSQDSPIQYF. This chain connects TRBV4-2 to TRBJ2-4; D unresolved. The CDR3 runs to 12 residues. The V and J ends lost 0 bases and 9 bases respectively, with 6 bases between them. Germline values: CDR1 LGHNA, CDR2 YNFKEQ.

Here the CDR3 DNA reads TGCGCCAGCAGTGACCCCGGACTAGCGGGGGTTTACGAGCAGTACTTC. Its protein is CASSDPGLAGVYEQYF. The chain is built from TRBV10-1 and TRBJ2-7, with 13 bases lining up with TRBD2. Germline V gene lookup returns CDR1 WNHNN and CDR2 SYGVQD (reference sequence). The V segment lost 3 bases and the J segment 4 bases; nucleotides outside the gene matches: 6. This CDR3 region has 16 residues.

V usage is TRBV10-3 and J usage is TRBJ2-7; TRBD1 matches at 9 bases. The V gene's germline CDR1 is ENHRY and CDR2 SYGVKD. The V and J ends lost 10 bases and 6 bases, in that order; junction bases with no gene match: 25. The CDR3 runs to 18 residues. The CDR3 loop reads CATLSLTGGGRSPSEQYF. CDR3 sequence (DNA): TGTGCCACATTATCCCTTACAGGGGGCGGCCGCAGCCCGTCCGAGCAGTACTTC.

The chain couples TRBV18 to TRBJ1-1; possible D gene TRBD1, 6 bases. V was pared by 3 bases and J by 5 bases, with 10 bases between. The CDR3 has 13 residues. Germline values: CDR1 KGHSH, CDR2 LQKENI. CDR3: CASSPTGRTEAFF. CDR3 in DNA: TGTGCCAGCTCACCCACAGGGCGAACTGAAGCTTTCTTT.

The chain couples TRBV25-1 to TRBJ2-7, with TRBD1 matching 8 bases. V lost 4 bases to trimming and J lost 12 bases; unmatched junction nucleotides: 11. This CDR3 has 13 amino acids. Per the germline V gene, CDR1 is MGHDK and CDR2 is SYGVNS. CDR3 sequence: CASSGDTGDRPYF. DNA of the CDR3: TGTGCCAGCAGTGGAGACACCGGGGACAGGCCGTACTTC.